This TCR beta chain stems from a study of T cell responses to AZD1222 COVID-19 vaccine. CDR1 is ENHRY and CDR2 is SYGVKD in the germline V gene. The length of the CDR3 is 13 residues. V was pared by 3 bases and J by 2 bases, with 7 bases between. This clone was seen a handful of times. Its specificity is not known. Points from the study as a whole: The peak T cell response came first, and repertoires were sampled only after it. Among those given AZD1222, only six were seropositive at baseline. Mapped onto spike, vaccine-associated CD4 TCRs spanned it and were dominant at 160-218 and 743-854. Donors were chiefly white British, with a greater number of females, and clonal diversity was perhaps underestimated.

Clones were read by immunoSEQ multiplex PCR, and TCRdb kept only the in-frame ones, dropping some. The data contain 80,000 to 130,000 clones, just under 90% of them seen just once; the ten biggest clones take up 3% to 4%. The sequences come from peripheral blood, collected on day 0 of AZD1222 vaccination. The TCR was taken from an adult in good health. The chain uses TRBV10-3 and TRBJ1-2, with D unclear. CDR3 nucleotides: TGTGCCATCAGTGACAGAGGGAACTATGGCTACACCTTC. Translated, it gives CAISDRGNYGYTF.